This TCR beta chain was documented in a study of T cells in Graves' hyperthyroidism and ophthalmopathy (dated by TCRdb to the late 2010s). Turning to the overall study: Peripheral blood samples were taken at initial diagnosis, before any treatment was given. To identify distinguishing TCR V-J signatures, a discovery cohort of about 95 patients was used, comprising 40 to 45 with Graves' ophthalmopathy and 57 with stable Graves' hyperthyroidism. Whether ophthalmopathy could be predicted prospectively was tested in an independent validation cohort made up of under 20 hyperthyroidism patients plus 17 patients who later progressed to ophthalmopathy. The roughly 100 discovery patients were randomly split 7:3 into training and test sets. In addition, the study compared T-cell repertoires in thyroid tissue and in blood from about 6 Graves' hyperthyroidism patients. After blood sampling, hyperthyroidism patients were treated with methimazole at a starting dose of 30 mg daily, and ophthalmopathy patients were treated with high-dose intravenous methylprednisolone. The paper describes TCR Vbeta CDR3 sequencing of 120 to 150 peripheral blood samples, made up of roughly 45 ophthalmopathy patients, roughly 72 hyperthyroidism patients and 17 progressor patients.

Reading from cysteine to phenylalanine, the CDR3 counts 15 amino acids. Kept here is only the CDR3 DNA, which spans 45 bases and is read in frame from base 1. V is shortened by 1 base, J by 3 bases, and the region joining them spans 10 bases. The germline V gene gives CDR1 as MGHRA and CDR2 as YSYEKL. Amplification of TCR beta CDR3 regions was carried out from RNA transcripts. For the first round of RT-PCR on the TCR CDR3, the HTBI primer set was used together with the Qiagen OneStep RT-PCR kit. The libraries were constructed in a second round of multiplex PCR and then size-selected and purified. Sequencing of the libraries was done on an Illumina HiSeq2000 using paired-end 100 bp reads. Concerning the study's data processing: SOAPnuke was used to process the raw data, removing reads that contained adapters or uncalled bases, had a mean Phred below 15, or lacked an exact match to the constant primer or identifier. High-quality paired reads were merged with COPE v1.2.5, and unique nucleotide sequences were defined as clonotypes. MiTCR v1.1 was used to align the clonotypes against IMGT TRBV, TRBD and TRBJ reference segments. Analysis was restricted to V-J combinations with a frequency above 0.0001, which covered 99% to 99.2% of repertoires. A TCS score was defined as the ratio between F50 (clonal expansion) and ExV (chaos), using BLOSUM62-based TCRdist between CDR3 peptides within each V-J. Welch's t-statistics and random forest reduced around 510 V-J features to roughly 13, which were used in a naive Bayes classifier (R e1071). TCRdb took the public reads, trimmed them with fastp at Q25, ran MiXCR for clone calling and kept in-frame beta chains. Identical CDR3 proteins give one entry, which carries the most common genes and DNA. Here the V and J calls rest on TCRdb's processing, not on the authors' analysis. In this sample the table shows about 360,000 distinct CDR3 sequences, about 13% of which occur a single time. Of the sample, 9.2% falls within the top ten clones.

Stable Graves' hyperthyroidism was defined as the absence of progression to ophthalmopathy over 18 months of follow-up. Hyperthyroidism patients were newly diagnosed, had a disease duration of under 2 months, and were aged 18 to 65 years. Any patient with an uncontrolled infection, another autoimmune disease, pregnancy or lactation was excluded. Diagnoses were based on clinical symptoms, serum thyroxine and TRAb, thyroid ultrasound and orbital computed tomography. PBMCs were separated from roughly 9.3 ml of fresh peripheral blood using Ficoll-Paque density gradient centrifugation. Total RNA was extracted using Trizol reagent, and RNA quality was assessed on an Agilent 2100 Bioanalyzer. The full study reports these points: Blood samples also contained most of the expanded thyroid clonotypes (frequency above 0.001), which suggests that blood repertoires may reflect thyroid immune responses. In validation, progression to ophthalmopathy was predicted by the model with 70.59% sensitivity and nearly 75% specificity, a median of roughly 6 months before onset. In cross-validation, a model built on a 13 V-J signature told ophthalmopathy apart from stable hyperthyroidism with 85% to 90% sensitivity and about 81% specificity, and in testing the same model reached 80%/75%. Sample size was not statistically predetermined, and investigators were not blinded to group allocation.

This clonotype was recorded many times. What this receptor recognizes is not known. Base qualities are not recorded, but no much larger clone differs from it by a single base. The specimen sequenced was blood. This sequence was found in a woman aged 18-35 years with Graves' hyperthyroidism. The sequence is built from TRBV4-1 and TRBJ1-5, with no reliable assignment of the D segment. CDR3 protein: CASSQVGVVNQPQHF. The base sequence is TGCGCCAGCAGCCAAGTCGGGGTGGTCAATCAGCCCCAGCATTTT.